This T cell receptor beta chain is drawn from a study of blood T cell repertoires in COVID-19. The overall study: Both acute and convalescent COVID-19 samples were obtained from the United States, Italy and Spain. T cells, B-cell-depleted T cells, or PBMCs provided the cDNA or gDNA that served as material.

Assay used: immunoSEQ multiplex PCR; TCRdb lists only in-frame clones, some missing. The table includes over 350,000 clones, more than 75% detected once. The CDR3 is 15 residues long. V gave up 6 bases and J gave up 0 bases, with 12 bases separating them. Germline V gene lookup returns CDR1 SNHLY and CDR2 FYNNEI. The chain links TRBV2 to TRBJ1-3, with D unclear. The sequencing input was PBMCs or T cells enriched from blood (not recorded which). This clonotype was sampled from a woman aged 30 to 39 with acute COVID-19. The CDR3 nucleotides read TGTGCCAGCAGAGCAGGCTTCAACTCTGGAAACACCATATATTTT. Its protein product is CASRAGFNSGNTIYF.